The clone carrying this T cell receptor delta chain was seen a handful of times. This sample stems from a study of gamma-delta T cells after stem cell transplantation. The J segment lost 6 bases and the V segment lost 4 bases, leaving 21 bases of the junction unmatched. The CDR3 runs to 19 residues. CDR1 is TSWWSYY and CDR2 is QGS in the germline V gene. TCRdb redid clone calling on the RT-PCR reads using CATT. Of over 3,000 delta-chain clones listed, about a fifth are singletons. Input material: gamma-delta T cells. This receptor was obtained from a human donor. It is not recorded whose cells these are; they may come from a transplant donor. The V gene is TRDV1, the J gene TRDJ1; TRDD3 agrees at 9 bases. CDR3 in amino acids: CALGANQPSRYWGKYKLIF. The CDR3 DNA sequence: TGTGCTCTTGGGGCGAATCAACCCAGCCGTTACTGGGGGAAGTATAAACTCATCTTT.